This TCR beta chain was sequenced in a study of OX40 agonist ivuxolimab in advanced cancers. Study as a whole: Ivuxolimab doses were 0.01, 0.1, 0.3, 1.5, 3 or 10 mg/kg every 2 weeks. The dose-escalation cohort had hepatocellular carcinoma, melanoma, renal cell or head and neck cancer. Notes on the study in general: The mean number of expanded clones was higher in CD8+ T cells than in CD4+.

Sequenced by immunoSEQ multiplex PCR; TCRdb stores in-frame clones only, minus some. The sample includes tens of thousands of clones, about 83% seen only once; the top ten take around 1.6%. On this clone itself: The antigen remains undetermined.

The sequence was obtained from an adult with an advanced solid tumor such as melanoma, head and neck, liver or kidney cancer. This sample comprised CD4+ or CD8+ T cells sorted from blood, obtained in a trial of the OX40 agonist ivuxolimab.

The CDR3 DNA sequence: TGTGCCAGCAGTGCCAGGACAGGCACAGATACGCAGTATTTT. Encoded protein: CASSARTGTDTQYF. The chain uses TRBV25-1 and TRBJ2-3; the D gene is possibly TRBD1 (6 bases). V was pared by 4 bases and J by 1 base, with 9 bases between. The CDR3 extends over 14 amino acids. The germline V gene has CDR1 MGHDK and CDR2 SYGVNS.